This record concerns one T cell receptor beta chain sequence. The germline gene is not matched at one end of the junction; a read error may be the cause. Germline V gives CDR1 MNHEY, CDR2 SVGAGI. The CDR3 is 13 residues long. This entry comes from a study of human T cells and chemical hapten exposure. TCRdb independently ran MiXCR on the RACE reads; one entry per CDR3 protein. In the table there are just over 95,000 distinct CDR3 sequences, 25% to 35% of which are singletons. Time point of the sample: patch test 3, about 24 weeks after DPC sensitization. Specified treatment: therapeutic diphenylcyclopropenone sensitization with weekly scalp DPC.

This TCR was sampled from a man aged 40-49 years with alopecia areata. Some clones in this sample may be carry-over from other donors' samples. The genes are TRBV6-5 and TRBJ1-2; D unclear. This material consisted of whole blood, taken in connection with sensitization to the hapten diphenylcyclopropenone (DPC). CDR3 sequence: CASSYNIYYGDTF. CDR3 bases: TGTGCCAGCAGTTACAATATCTACTATGGCGACACCTTC.